This T cell receptor (beta chain) appears in the sequencing data of a study of cytomegalovirus exposure and HLA in healthy donors. PCR primers comprised 60 Vbeta and 13 Jbeta primers. The repertoire was sequenced with immunoSEQ multiplex PCR; TCRdb's copy has only in-frame clones and lacks some. The table shows approximately 160,000 clones, with around 68% occurring only once. The germline V gene encodes CDR1 MNHEY and CDR2 SVGAGI. The V end lost 5 bases, the J end lost 10 bases, and 12 bases lay between the germline ends. The CDR3 spans 12 residues. The rearrangement joins TRBV6-5 to TRBJ2-1, with D possibly being TRBD2 (7 bases). This TCR was sampled from a man aged 45-60 years in good health and CMV-seronegative. Sequences were obtained from PBMCs. The CDR3 nucleotides read TGTGCCAGCAGTCCTCGGGGGGCCGAGCAGTTCTTC. Its protein product is CASSPRGAEQFF.